This paragraph reports one T cell receptor (beta chain). Per the original methods: Reference gene primer amplification yielded estimated nucleated cell counts. The repertoire was sequenced with immunoSEQ multiplex PCR; TCRdb's copy has only in-frame clones and lacks some. V and J calls and clone size are those listed in that table; D and trimming were worked out from the DNA. The sample contains almost 350,000 clones, approximately 89% of which appear only once. This entry is derived from a study of blood T cell repertoires in COVID-19. The germline gives CDR1 LGHNT, CDR2 FRNRAP. This CDR3 has 13 residues. J gave up 3 bases and V 5 bases, and 3 bases lay outside the gene matches.

This clonotype was sampled from a woman aged 55-70 years with COVID-19, enrolled during active disease. Sequenced: peripheral blood. The J gene is TRBJ1-1, the V gene TRBV12-5; TRBD1 matches 7 bases. CDR3 DNA sequence: TGTGCTAGTGGTGAGACAGGGTACACTGAAGCTTTCTTT. This translates into CASGETGYTEAFF. Based on the CDR3 plus reference TRBV12-5 and TRBJ1-1, the full variable domain is DARVTQTPRHKVTEMGQEVTMRCQPILGHNTVFWYRQTMMQGLELLAYFRNRAPLDDSGMPKDRFSAEMPDATLATLKIQPSEPRDSAVYFCASGETGYTEAFFGQGTRLTVV.